Following are 30 T cell receptor beta chains from one sample sequenced in a study of T cells in Graves' hyperthyroidism and ophthalmopathy. Researchers amplified the TCR beta CDR3 regions from RNA transcripts. HTBI primers were the set used in a first-round RT-PCR of the TCR CDR3. TCRdb re-called the multiplex PCR reads through MiXCR, storing one row per CDR3 protein. In the table there are 500,000 to 800,000 distinct CDR3 sequences, 40% to 55% of which are singletons. The sequencing sample was made of peripheral blood or thyroid tissue (not recorded which). The receptors were gathered from an adult man with Graves' disease, either hyperthyroidism or ophthalmopathy (not recorded which).

The chain couples TRBV2 to TRBJ2-7; 7 positions agree with TRBD1. This CDR3 is built from 11 residues. V gave up 2 bases and J gave up 9 bases; unmatched junction bases: 1. Germline V gene lookup returns CDR1 SNHLY and CDR2 FYNNEI. CDR3 sequence: CASSENRGQYF. The CDR3 nucleotides read TGTGCCAGCAGTGAAAACAGGGGGCAGTACTTC.

The J gene is TRBJ1-2, the V gene TRBV24-1, with 11 bases aligning to TRBD1. The CDR3 is 16 amino acids. Germline CDR1 KGHDR, CDR2 SFDVKD. Trimming took 6 bases from V and 5 from J; bases not matched to a gene: 10. CDR3 DNA sequence: TGTGCCACCAGTTACTCCGGGACAGGGGGGAAGTATGGCTACACCTTC. It translates to CATSYSGTGGKYGYTF.

This clonotype was observed at least ten times. V and J are TRBV29-1 and TRBJ1-2; TRBD1 is a possible D gene (6 bases). The CDR3 has 14 residues. Germline lookup yields CDR1 SQVTM and CDR2 ANQGSEA. Trimming left V 6 bases short and J 6 bases short, with 20 bases between. The CDR3 region has the DNA TGCAGCGTCGCCGGAGGGGGGCGCGTCGATGGCTACACCTTC. This gives the protein CSVAGGGRVDGYTF.

This clonotype was counted many times. The rearrangement uses TRBV10-3 and TRBJ2-7; D possibly corresponds to TRBD1 (5 bases). Deletions cut 6 bases from V and 0 bases from J, with 18 bases between. The CDR3 contains 16 residues. Germline V gene lookup returns CDR1 ENHRY and CDR2 SYGVKD. The CDR3 spells CAISVLQGTGSYEQYF. Here the CDR3 DNA reads TGTGCCATCAGCGTACTCCAGGGAACCGGCTCCTACGAGCAGTACTTC.

About this clonotype itself: This clone may be a read error of a much larger clone one base away. The chain is built from TRBV7-9 and TRBJ1-1; D not certain. Germline-derived CDR1 and CDR2 are SEHNR and FQNEAQ (reference sequence). The germline V and J ends were trimmed by 5 bases and 3 bases, with 13 bases remaining between them. The CDR3 runs 14 residues. CDR3 sequence reads: CASSEYRSDTEAFF. The CDR3 DNA is TGTGCCAGCAGCGAGTATCGGTCGGACACTGAAGCTTTCTTT.

This clonotype was counted only a few times. The chain combines TRBV2 with TRBJ1-4; the match to TRBD1 covers 7 bases. J gave up 0 bases and V 5 bases, and 3 bases lay outside the gene matches. The V gene's germline CDR1 is SNHLY and CDR2 FYNNEI. The CDR3 is 15 residues long. CDR3: CASSRQGATNEKLFF. DNA of the CDR3: TGTGCCAGCAGTCGACAGGGCGCAACTAATGAAAAACTGTTTTTT. Filled out from reference TRBV2 and TRBJ1-4, the complete variable domain reads EPEVTQTPSHQVTQMGQEVILRCVPISNHLYFYWYRQILGQKVEFLVSFYNNEISEKSEIFDDQFSVERPDGSNFTLKIRSTKLEDSAMYFCASSRQGATNEKLFFGSGTQLSVL.

CDR3 in DNA: TGTGCCAGCAGCTTACCCGGGACAGGGGGATCACCCCTCCACTTT. Its protein is CASSLPGTGGSPLHF. The chain links TRBV7-9 to TRBJ1-6, with TRBD1 identical over 11 bases. Germline CDR1 SEHNR, CDR2 FQNEAQ (reference sequence). The CDR3 totals 15 residues. Trimming at V came to 2 bases and at J to 10 bases, leaving 4 bases not matched to a gene.

This chain joins TRBV7-9 and TRBJ2-7, with 8 bases lining up with TRBD2. Germline-derived CDR1 and CDR2 are SEHNR and FQNEAQ (reference sequence). After removal of 5 bases from V and 7 bases from J, the junction contained 16 bases not matched to a gene. The CDR3 runs 16 residues. CDR3 bases: TGTGCCAGCAGCATAACTAGCGGCAGGGCCGAGGGGGAGCAGTACTTC. It specifies CASSITSGRAEGEQYF.

This clonotype has a handful of counts. The rearrangement uses TRBV20-1 and TRBJ2-5; D ambiguous. Germline-derived CDR1 and CDR2 are DFQATT and SNEGSKA (reference sequence). This CDR3 region has 15 residues. Trimming shortened V by 0 bases and J by 1 base, and 12 bases separated the two germline ends. The chain's CDR3 is CSARDLSDFQETQYF. CDR3 nucleotides: TGCAGTGCTAGAGATCTGTCGGATTTCCAAGAGACCCAGTACTTC.

This clonotype was counted once. The chain is built from TRBV29-1 and TRBJ1-2; possible D gene TRBD1, 5 bases. Trimming cost V 3 bases and J 0 bases, with 35 bases left between them. CDR1 SQVTM and CDR2 ANQGSEA come from the germline V gene. The CDR3 sequence is 22 residues long. The CDR3 loop is CSVDGGSGNTINAADTNYGYTF. The CDR3 DNA reads as TGCAGCGTTGATGGGGGGAGCGGAAACACCATCAACGCTGCAGACACTAACTATGGCTACACCTTC.

The V gene is TRBV2, the J gene TRBJ1-4; the match to TRBD1 covers 8 bases. The CDR3 spans 16 residues. Germline CDR1 is SNHLY and CDR2 is FYNNEI. J gave up 0 bases and V 6 bases, and 6 bases lay outside the gene matches. The DNA of the CDR3 is TGTGCCAGCAGCGTTGACAGGGGTGCAACTAATGAAAAACTGTTTTTT. Protein sequence: CASSVDRGATNEKLFF.

This clonotype showed up many times. V and J are TRBV10-3 and TRBJ1-1; no clear D. The CDR3 loop spans 12 amino acids. Germline CDR1 is ENHRY and CDR2 is SYGVKD. The V end lost 4 bases, the J end lost 1 base, and 4 bases lay between the germline ends. CDR3 bases: TGTGCCATCAGTGCCCAGAACACTGAAGCTTTCTTT. It is translated as CAISAQNTEAFF.

The V call is TRBV6-5, the J call TRBJ1-5; 7 bases fit TRBD1. Germline values: CDR1 MNHEY, CDR2 SVGAGI. The CDR3 spans 12 residues. The V and J ends lost 5 bases and 16 bases, in that order; junction bases with no gene match: 11. As DNA, the CDR3 is TGTGCCAGCAGTCCCAACCCACAGGGGAATCATTTT. As protein: CASSPNPQGNHF.

V and J are TRBV11-2 and TRBJ2-7, with D possibly being TRBD2 (6 bases). The CDR3 runs 20 residues. Germline V gene data show CDR1 as SGHAT and CDR2 as FQNNGV. V lost 2 bases to trimming and J lost 0 bases, with 26 bases between them. The CDR3 reads CASSLSTKPEELAASYEQYF. CDR3 DNA sequence: TGTGCCAGCAGCTTATCGACAAAACCTGAGGAGTTAGCGGCCTCCTACGAGCAGTACTTC.

This clonotype was counted ten times or more. The genes are TRBV5-5 and TRBJ1-2; D is perhaps TRBD1 (6 bases). The germline V gene encodes CDR1 SGHKS and CDR2 YYEKEE (reference sequence). The CDR3 consists of 15 residues. V dropped 5 bases and J dropped 2 bases, with 16 bases sitting between them. CDR3 bases: TGTGCCAGCAGGCCGGCAGGGGACGTCAACTATGGCTACACCTTC. This codes for CASRPAGDVNYGYTF.

This chain joins TRBV24-1 and TRBJ1-2; 7 bases map to TRBD1. Per the germline V gene, CDR1 is KGHDR and CDR2 is SFDVKD. The CDR3 spans 12 residues. V lost 7 bases to trimming and J lost 5 bases; unmatched junction nucleotides: 3. CDR3: CATSPTGYGYTF. CDR3 bases: TGTGCCACCAGCCCGACAGGGTATGGCTACACCTTC.

The V gene is TRBV15, the J gene TRBJ2-2, with 10 bases identical to TRBD1. The germline V gene encodes CDR1 LNHNV and CDR2 YYDKDF (reference sequence). V gave up 3 bases and J gave up 6 bases; unmatched junction bases: 4. The CDR3 covers 15 residues. CDR3 protein: CATSSRGQGSGELFF. CDR3 nucleotide sequence: TGTGCCACCAGCAGCCGGGGACAGGGGTCCGGGGAGCTGTTTTTT.

As to this clonotype: This may arise from a read error, as a much more abundant clone is one base away. V and J are TRBV10-3 and TRBJ1-5; no reliable D call. The V gene's germline CDR1 is ENHRY and CDR2 SYGVKD. The CDR3 contains 14 residues. The CDR3 sequence: CVISDLPGYQPQHF. The CDR3 DNA reads as TGTGTCATCAGTGACCTCCCAGGTTATCAGCCCCAGCATTTT.

This chain links TRBV6-4 with TRBJ1-1, with a weak D call TRBD1 (5 bases). From germline, CDR1 is MRHNA and CDR2 SNTAGT. V lost 5 bases and J 4 bases, leaving 17 bases between the germline ends. CDR3 size: 15 residues. The CDR3 loop reads CASSPDRIRGTEAFF. In DNA form, the CDR3 reads TGTGCCAGCAGTCCCGACAGAATTCGGGGCACTGAAGCTTTCTTT.

This clonotype was picked up many times. The chain is built from TRBV10-3 and TRBJ2-7; D not resolved. This CDR3 comprises 13 residues. CDR1 ENHRY and CDR2 SYGVKD come from the germline V gene. V lost 0 bases and J lost 4, with 7 bases in between. The chain's CDR3 is CAISESPAYEQYF. CDR3 sequence (DNA): TGTGCCATCAGTGAGTCGCCAGCTTACGAGCAGTACTTC.

The sample holds a few counts of this clonotype. The chain employs TRBV10-3 and TRBJ1-6; the D gene is possibly TRBD1 (6 bases). Looked up from germline, CDR1 is ENHRY and CDR2 is SYGVKD. V dropped 5 bases and J dropped 0 bases, with 14 bases sitting between them. The CDR3 covers 17 residues. Written as DNA, the CDR3 is TGTGCCATCAGTAATAGACAGGAGAGCTCCTATAATTCACCCCTCCACTTT. Translating it yields CAISNRQESSYNSPLHF.

In this sample, this clonotype turned up many times. The rearrangement links TRBV7-2 to TRBJ1-6; 7 bases line up with TRBD1. J gave up 11 bases and V 1 base, and 2 bases lay outside the gene matches. The CDR3 consists of 13 residues. Germline V gene sequence: CDR1 SGHTA, CDR2 FQGNSA. CDR3 nucleotide sequence: TGTGCCAGCAGCTTAGTTCAGGGGGCACCCCTCCACTTT. Its translation: CASSLVQGAPLHF.

As to this clonotype: Just one base apart from a much larger clone, this may be a read error. The chain joins TRBV7-6 to TRBJ2-2, with TRBD2 as a possible D gene (5 bases). Germline CDR1 reads SGHVS; CDR2 reads FNYEAQ. The length of the CDR3 is 14 residues. Trimming pared 4 bases from V and 7 bases from J, leaving 13 bases between. This chain's CDR3 is CASSSTSGIGELFF. Here the CDR3 DNA reads TGTGCCAGCAGCTCCACCTCGGGGATCGGGGAGCTGTTTTTT. Combining the CDR3 with reference TRBV7-6 and TRBJ2-2 gives the whole variable domain GAGVSQSPRYKVTKRGQDVALRCDPISGHVSLYWYRQALGQGPEFLTYFNYEAQQDKSGLPNDRFSAERPEGSISTLTIQRTEQRDSAMYRCASSSTSGIGELFFGEGSRLTVL.

This clonotype came up many times. V and J are TRBV24-1 and TRBJ1-4; 7 bases map to TRBD1. After removal of 3 bases from V and 5 bases from J, the junction contained 5 bases not matched to a gene. CDR1 and CDR2 (germline): KGHDR, SFDVKD. This CDR3 comprises 15 residues. The CDR3 protein is CATSDGQAINEKLFF. The CDR3 DNA is TGTGCCACCAGTGATGGACAGGCGATAAATGAAAAACTGTTTTTT.

This clonotype was counted at least ten times. V is TRBV25-1 and J is TRBJ2-5; either TRBD1 or TRBD2 may fit D (6 bases each). Germline CDR1 is MGHDK and CDR2 is SYGVNS. Trimming removed 2 bases at V and 4 bases at J, with 14 bases between. The CDR3 loop spans 15 amino acids. The CDR3 loop is CASSERKGGSETQYF. As DNA, the CDR3 is TGTGCCAGCAGTGAACGAAAGGGGGGCTCAGAGACCCAGTACTTC. Variable domain in full (rest from reference TRBV25-1 and TRBJ2-5): EADIYQTPRYLVIGTGKKITLECSQTMGHDKMYWYQQDPGMELHLIHYSYGVNSTEKGDLSSESTVSRIRTEHFPLTLESARPSHTSQYLCASSERKGGSETQYFGPGTRLLVL.

Written as DNA, the CDR3 is TGCAGTGCTAGAGATCAGACAGGGGGCTACGAGCAGTACTTC. Residues: CSARDQTGGYEQYF. V and J are TRBV20-1 and TRBJ2-7, with 9 bases that match TRBD1. Unmatched junction bases numbered 3, after V lost 0 bases and J lost 3 bases. Germline V lookup: CDR1 DFQATT, CDR2 SNEGSKA (reference sequence). The CDR3 is 14 residues long.

CDR3 in DNA: TGTGCCACCAGCAGGTTCGATAACGGGATCTCTTTGGGCGAGCAGTACTTC. Its protein is CATSRFDNGISLGEQYF. The rearrangement uses TRBV15 and TRBJ2-7; a possible D gene is TRBD2 (5 bases). CDR3 size: 17 residues. V lost 3 bases and J lost 6, with 24 bases in between. Per germline, CDR1 LNHNV and CDR2 YYDKDF (reference sequence).

CDR3 sequence reads: CASSPQQQGAEGTEAFF. In DNA, the CDR3 is TGTGCCAGCAGCCCTCAACAACAGGGGGCGGAGGGCACTGAAGCTTTCTTT. The chain is built from TRBV7-2 and TRBJ1-1, with 9 bases that match TRBD1. V shed 5 bases, J shed 4 bases, and the junction held 14 bases outside the gene matches. The germline CDR1 and CDR2 sequences are SGHTA and FQGNSA. The CDR3 totals 17 residues.

The chain uses TRBV19 and TRBJ1-2; D is unresolved. This CDR3 comprises 15 residues. Looked up from germline, CDR1 is LNHDA and CDR2 is SQIVND (reference sequence). V lost 0 bases to trimming and J lost 4 bases, with 12 bases between them. The CDR3 here is CASSIEQGSVYGYTF. Written as DNA, the CDR3 is TGTGCCAGTAGTATAGAACAAGGATCCGTCTATGGCTACACCTTC.

In the case of this clonotype: A read error may account for a junction end that differs from germline. The gene calls are TRBV7-2 and TRBJ2-7; D uncertain. Germline V gene data show CDR1 as SGHTA and CDR2 as FQGNSA. This CDR3 has 13 residues. DNA of the CDR3: TGCGCCAGCAGCCAAGCTAGGGCCTACGAGCAGTACTTC. Protein product: CASSQARAYEQYF.